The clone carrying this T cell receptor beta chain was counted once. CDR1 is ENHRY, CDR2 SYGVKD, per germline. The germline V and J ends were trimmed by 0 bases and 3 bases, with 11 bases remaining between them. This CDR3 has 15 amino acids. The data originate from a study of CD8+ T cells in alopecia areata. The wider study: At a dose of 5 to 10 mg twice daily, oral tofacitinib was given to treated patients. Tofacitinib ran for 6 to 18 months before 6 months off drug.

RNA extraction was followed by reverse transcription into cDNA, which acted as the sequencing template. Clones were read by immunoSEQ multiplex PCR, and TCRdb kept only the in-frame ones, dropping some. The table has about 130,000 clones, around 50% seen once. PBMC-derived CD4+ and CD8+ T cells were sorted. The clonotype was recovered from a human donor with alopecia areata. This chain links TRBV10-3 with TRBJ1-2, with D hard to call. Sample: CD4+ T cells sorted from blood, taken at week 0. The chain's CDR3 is CAISESGGVDYGYTF. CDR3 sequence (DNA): TGTGCCATCAGTGAGTCGGGAGGAGTGGACTATGGCTACACCTTC.